The rows below give T cell receptor beta chains drawn from one sample of a study of shared clonotypes between healthy human individuals. Only in-frame clones appear in the TCRdb table, and some are missing; sequencing was by immunoSEQ multiplex PCR. The sample lists roughly 2,300,000 clones, 85% to 95% occurring once. The source material was naive CD4+ T cells from PBMCs. These TCRs come from a man younger than 35 in good health. Some clones in this sample may be carry-over from other donors' samples. CDR3s include the opening cysteine and the closing phenylalanine or tryptophan. The D gene is left open where the match is weak. Size tells how often a clone was seen (once, few, many) or the class of an expanded clone, and some rows leave it out.

j_gene	abundance	d_gene	v_gene	CDR3aa	CDR3nt
TRBJ2-2	.	.	TRBV7-2	CASSLGGGTGELFF	TGTGCCAGCAGCTTAGGCGGAGGGACCGGGGAGCTGTTTTTT
TRBJ1-1	.	.	TRBV9	CASSVEAGLRNTEAFF	TGTGCCAGCAGCGTAGAGGCAGGACTGAGGAACACTGAAGCTTTCTTT
TRBJ2-3	.	TRBD2	TRBV5-4	CASSSPSGRSTDTQYF	TGTGCCAGCAGCTCACCTAGCGGGAGAAGCACAGATACGCAGTATTTT
TRBJ1-4	.	.	TRBV7-2	CASSFIVRVNEKLFF	TGTGCCAGCAGCTTTATCGTCAGGGTTAATGAAAAACTGTTTTTT
TRBJ2-7	.	.	TRBV28	CASQPNDQGPTTYEQYF	TGTGCCAGCCAACCAAACGATCAGGGCCCTACTACCTACGAGCAGTACTTC
TRBJ1-2	.	.	TRBV20-1	CSPPDGYTF	TGCAGTCCCCCGGACGGCTACACCTTC
TRBJ2-5	.	TRBD1	TRBV5-1	CASSEGQGRQETQYF	TGCGCCAGCAGCGAGGGACAGGGGAGACAAGAGACCCAGTACTTC
TRBJ1-1	.	.	TRBV9	CASSVDLPGQAFF	TGTGCCAGCAGCGTAGATTTGCCAGGCCAAGCTTTCTTT
TRBJ1-2	.	.	TRBV4-1	CASSQTQVFLGYTF	TGCGCCAGCAGCCAGACCCAGGTGTTCCTTGGCTACACCTTC
TRBJ2-1	.	.	TRBV5-1	CASSPPVSYNEQFF	TGCGCCAGCAGCCCGCCAGTCAGCTACAATGAGCAGTTCTTC
TRBJ2-7	once	TRBD1	TRBV19	CASSTQLRTGTYEQYF	TGTGCCAGTAGTACCCAACTAAGGACAGGCACATACGAGCAGTACTTC
TRBJ2-7	once	.	TRBV21-1	CASTRSGVGPYEQYF	TGTGCCAGCACCCGTAGCGGGGTAGGGCCCTACGAGCAGTACTTC
TRBJ1-4	.	TRBD1	TRBV6-1	CASSDDRVGEKLFF	TGTGCCAGCAGTGATGACAGGGTTGGTGAAAAACTGTTTTTT
TRBJ2-1	.	TRBD2	TRBV9	CASSVIAGGRNEQFF	TGTGCCAGCAGCGTAATAGCGGGAGGAAGGAATGAGCAGTTCTTC
TRBJ2-1	.	.	TRBV5-1	CASSFSGVGQFF	TGCGCCAGCAGCTTTTCGGGAGTGGGGCAGTTCTTC
TRBJ1-3	.	.	TRBV14	CASSHWASGNTIYF	TGTGCCAGCAGCCATTGGGCGTCTGGAAACACCATATATTTT
TRBJ1-5	.	.	TRBV7-2	CASSSAPVGQPQHF	TGTGCCAGCAGCTCAGCCCCGGTCGGACAGCCCCAGCATTTT
TRBJ2-1	.	TRBD2	TRBV29-1	CSVVQNLAGSSYNEQFF	TGCAGCGTTGTCCAGAATTTAGCGGGTAGCTCCTACAATGAGCAGTTCTTC
TRBJ2-1	.	TRBD2	TRBV13	CASRRAGGGVYNEQFF	TGTGCCAGCAGGAGGGCGGGAGGTGGGGTTTACAATGAGCAGTTCTTC
TRBJ2-3	once	.	TRBV4-2	CASSQDATGADTQYF	TGTGCCAGCAGCCAAGATGCGACGGGAGCAGATACGCAGTATTTT
TRBJ2-7	once	.	TRBV6-4	CASRNSHQRYSYEQYF	TGTGCCAGCAGAAACTCCCACCAGCGATACTCCTACGAGCAGTACTTC
TRBJ2-5	once	.	TRBV6-6	CASSYDGETQYF	TGTGCCAGCAGTTACGACGGCGAGACCCAGTACTTC
TRBJ2-7	.	.	TRBV7-9	CASSLVPVEGSETSYEQYF	TGTGCCAGCAGCTTGGTGCCTGTGGAGGGTAGCGAAACTTCCTACGAGCAGTACTTC
TRBJ2-3	.	TRBD2	TRBV13	CASSSSGGTVSQYF	TGTGCCAGCAGCTCTTCGGGGGGAACGGTATCGCAGTATTTT
TRBJ2-6	.	TRBD1	TRBV18	CASSPRTGTGANVLTF	TGTGCCAGCTCACCAAGGACAGGGACGGGGGCCAACGTCCTGACTTTC
TRBJ2-5	.	.	TRBV5-1	CASSLEQSNWETQYF	TGCGCCAGCAGCTTGGAACAGTCTAATTGGGAGACCCAGTACTTC
TRBJ2-1	.	.	TRBV2	CASREGPGSEQFF	TGTGCCAGCAGGGAGGGCCCGGGGAGTGAGCAGTTCTTC
TRBJ2-7	once	TRBD1	TRBV6-1	CASSRPGTAGYEQYF	TGTGCCAGCAGCAGGCCCGGGACAGCCGGCTACGAGCAGTACTTC
TRBJ2-1	.	TRBD1	TRBV6-6	CASTSFPGQEQFF	TGTGCCAGCACCTCCTTCCCGGGACAGGAGCAGTTCTTC
TRBJ1-1	.	.	TRBV14	CASSQDAGTEAFF	TGTGCCAGCAGCCAAGACGCGGGCACTGAAGCTTTCTTT
TRBJ1-3	.	.	TRBV18	CASSPSGLSSGNTIYF	TGTGCCAGCTCACCATCAGGGCTATCCTCTGGAAACACCATATATTTT
TRBJ2-7	.	.	TRBV7-9	CASSQGLFSYEQYF	TGTGCCAGCAGCCAGGGACTCTTTAGCTACGAGCAGTACTTC
TRBJ2-5	.	.	TRBV10-3	CAISDPPGEETQYF	TGTGCCATCAGTGACCCGCCGGGAGAAGAGACCCAGTACTTC
TRBJ2-4	.	.	TRBV5-4	CASSLNPHLSGNIQYF	TGTGCCAGCAGCTTGAACCCCCACCTTTCGGGGAACATTCAGTACTTC
TRBJ1-5	.	TRBD1	TRBV6-1	CASSEADRGGGNQPQHF	TGTGCCAGCAGTGAAGCGGACAGGGGAGGCGGCAATCAGCCCCAGCATTTT
TRBJ1-2	.	.	TRBV30	CAWSRIGTPEGYGYTF	TGTGCCTGGAGTCGGATCGGGACGCCAGAAGGCTATGGCTACACCTTC
TRBJ1-1	few	.	TRBV5-4	CASSSRDTEAFF	TGTGCCAGCAGCTCCCGGGACACTGAAGCTTTCTTT